The T cell receptor (beta chain) described here comes from a study of CXCR3-negative and CXCR3-positive naive CD8 T cells. Notes on the study in general: Researchers report CXCR3 expression partially decreased after cryopreservation, with fresh PBMCs used in most assays. More hydrophobic TRB CDR3s occurred in CXCR3-positive than in CXCR3-negative naive cells.

UMI-labeled TRB cDNA libraries were prepared by 5' RACE. One entry per CDR3 protein, without DNA, is what TCRdb gives after re-calling the 5' RACE reads. This listing includes about 130,000 distinct CDR3 sequences. Regarding this clonotype: Its antigen is as yet unknown.

This CDR3 contains 17 residues. The receptor comes from a human donor in good health. Some clones in this sample may be carry-over from other donors' samples. The V call is TRBV12-3 or TRBV12-4, the J call TRBJ2-3; absent DNA, TCRdb's TRBD1 call cannot be checked. Sequenced material: naive CXCR3+ CD8+ T cells from blood. The subset was: CD45RO-CCR7+CD27+CD95- naive CD8+ T cells expressing CXCR3 (TNR3+). The CDR3 here is CASSSYGQARGVDTQYF.